The present T cell receptor (beta chain) was sequenced within a study of sequential checkpoint blockade in melanoma. As for the study in general: Both treatment sequences were followed by maintenance nivolumab.

Using immunoSEQ multiplex PCR, the repertoire was profiled, and TCRdb retains in-frame clones only, with some absent. The sample records about 12,000 clones, about 21% being singletons. Sample treatment: randomized to nivolumab then ipilimumab (arm A) or the reverse (arm B). No patient had prior DNA-damaging chemotherapy. Study conclusions and caveats: For nivolumab-first patients, baseline tumor clonality was associated with response.

Points on this clone: Its antigen is as yet unknown.

The CDR3 sequence is 14 residues long. V was pared by 5 bases and J by 4 bases, with 13 bases between. Germline V gene sequence: CDR1 SGHNT, CDR2 YENEEA. V usage is TRBV11-3 and J usage is TRBJ2-3, with a tentative D call TRBD2 (6 bases). This clonotype was sampled from a human donor with melanoma. The source was tumor tissue (inferred from file names), collected from a patient given nivolumab and ipilimumab in sequence. The CDR3 here is CASSPRGIPDTQYF. The DNA for the CDR3 is TGTGCCAGCAGCCCCCGCGGGATCCCAGATACGCAGTATTTT.